This is a list of T cell receptor beta chains from one sample in a study of blood T cell repertoires in COVID-19. Repertoires were generated with immunoSEQ multiplex PCR, while TCRdb's copy carries only in-frame clones and drops some. The table includes some 73,000 clones, about 89% detected once. The specimen was peripheral blood. These receptors were obtained from a woman aged 55 to 70 with acute or convalescent COVID-19. Each CDR3 is given with its conserved first and last residue. D genes are given only for firm matches. Expanded clones are given a class, and other clones once, few, many or no size at all.

clone_size | j_call | d_call | v_call | cdr3_nt | cdr3_aa
. | TRBJ2-5 | TRBD2 | TRBV4-1 | TGCGCCAGCAGCCAAGATGGTAGCGGGGGGGCTTGGGAGACCCAGTACTTC | CASSQDGSGGAWETQYF
. | TRBJ2-2 | TRBD2 | TRBV5-4 | TGTGCCAGCAGCCCCAGCGGGGGGAGGAACACCGGGGAGCTGTTTTTT | CASSPSGGRNTGELFF
. | TRBJ1-2 | TRBD1 | TRBV7-8 | TGTGCCAGCAGCTTTGGACAGGCGTATGGCTACACCTTC | CASSFGQAYGYTF
. | TRBJ1-2 | . | TRBV6-5 | TGTGCCAGCAGCCCGGTAGCTATCGCGGCCGGCTACACCTTC | CASSPVAIAAGYTF
. | TRBJ1-2 | TRBD1 | TRBV19 | TGTGCCAGTAGTATCCTCGGGACAGGGGATCCCTATGGCTACACCTTC | CASSILGTGDPYGYTF
. | TRBJ2-3 | TRBD2 | TRBV13 | TGTGCCAGCAGCTTAGGACCTAGCGGGGGACGATATAGCACAGATACGCAGTATTTT | CASSLGPSGGRYSTDTQYF
. | TRBJ1-4 | . | TRBV11-2 | TGTGCCAGCAGCTTAGGCCCATCCAGTGAAAAACTGTTTTTT | CASSLGPSSEKLFF
. | TRBJ2-6 | . | TRBV3-1/TRBV3-2 | TGTGCCAGCAGCCCCAGAGGGGGCTCTGGGGCCAACGTCCTGACTTTC | CASSPRGGSGANVLTF
. | TRBJ2-3 | . | TRBV11-2 | TGTGCCAGCAGTACTTATCGGGAAGCAGATACGCAGTATTTT | CASSTYREADTQYF
. | TRBJ1-3 | TRBD1 | TRBV18 | TGTGCCAGCTCCCTATCGGGACAGAGCTCTGGAAACACCATATATTTT | CASSLSGQSSGNTIYF
. | TRBJ1-2 | TRBD1 | TRBV2 | TGTGCCAGCAGTGAGGACAGGGCGAGAGGCTACACCTTC | CASSEDRARGYTF
once | TRBJ1-2 | . | TRBV5-6 | TGTGCCAGCAGCCCCCCGTCGAGGGTAATCTACACCTTC | CASSPPSRVIYTF
. | TRBJ2-5 | TRBD2 | TRBV3-1/TRBV3-2 | TGTGCCAGCAGCCAAGATCCCGGACTAGCTAGAGAGACCCAGTACTTC | CASSQDPGLARETQYF
. | TRBJ1-3 | . | TRBV6-5 | TGTGCCAGCAGTTACTCCGAACCAGACTCTGGAAACACCATATATTTT | CASSYSEPDSGNTIYF
. | TRBJ2-7 | TRBD2 | TRBV2 | TGTGCCAGCGCTACCCCGGGACTAGCGGGGCTTCCCTACGAGCAGTACTTC | CASATPGLAGLPYEQYF
. | TRBJ2-3 | TRBD1 | TRBV2 | TGTGCCAGCAGGCGGACAGGGCGTAGTGCAGATACGCAGTATTTT | CASRRTGRSADTQYF
. | TRBJ2-5 | . | TRBV5-1 | TGCGCCAGCAGCTTGGTAGGAGCGGCGGGGGAGACCCAGTACTTC | CASSLVGAAGETQYF
. | TRBJ2-7 | TRBD1 | TRBV5-6 | TGTGCCAGCAGCCTATATACAGACAGGGCCTACGAGCAGTACTTC | CASSLYTDRAYEQYF
. | TRBJ1-1 | . | TRBV12-1 | TGTGCCAGCAGCTTGAGCCCTGGTGAAGCTTTCTTT | CASSLSPGEAFF
. | TRBJ2-2 | . | TRBV6-2/TRBV6-3 | TGTGCCAGCAGTTTGGCCCTCAACACCGGGGAGCTGTTTTTT | CASSLALNTGELFF
. | TRBJ1-5 | TRBD1 | TRBV30 | TGTGCCTGGAGTACAAGGGGGCTACAGCCCCAGCATTTT | CAWSTRGLQPQHF
few | TRBJ1-1 | TRBD1 | TRBV23-1 | TGCGCCGAGGGAGGGGACGAAAAGAGGGACAGGGGCGGCGGGAACGCTGAAGCTTTCTTT | CAEGGDEKRDRGGGNAEAFF
. | TRBJ2-3 | TRBD1 | TRBV6-1 | TGTGCCAGCAGTGATTACAGGGGAAGGGGTGCGCAGTATTTT | CASSDYRGRGAQYF
. | TRBJ1-3 | . | TRBV3-1/TRBV3-2 | TGTGCCAGCAGCCAAGATTTAGAAAACACCATATATTTT | CASSQDLENTIYF
. | TRBJ1-6 | TRBD1 | TRBV14 | TGTGCCAGCAGCCGAAGTAGACAGGGGTCACCCCTCCACTTT | CASSRSRQGSPLHF
. | TRBJ2-7 | TRBD2 | TRBV5-1 | TGCGCCAGCAGCACAACTAGCGGGGGAACACCCCCCTTGGGGAGCGAGCAGTACTTC | CASSTTSGGTPPLGSEQYF
. | TRBJ1-5 | TRBD1 | TRBV20-1 | TGCAGTGCTAGTCCTCAGGGGGGACGGTATAGCAATCAGCCCCAGCATTTT | CSASPQGGRYSNQPQHF
. | TRBJ2-7 | TRBD1 | TRBV5-1 | TGCGCCAGCAGCTTGGCCCTGGGACAGACTTACGAGCAGTACTTC | CASSLALGQTYEQYF
few | TRBJ1-4 | TRBD1 | TRBV7-9 | TGTGCCAGCAGCAGCGACAGGGGGCAAGAAAAACTGTTTTTT | CASSSDRGQEKLFF
. | TRBJ2-7 | TRBD1 | TRBV29-1 | TGCAGCGTCAGGGACAGGGGAAAAGGGGAGCAGTACTTC | CSVRDRGKGEQYF
. | TRBJ1-3 | . | TRBV10-3 | TGTGCCATCAGTGAACGGACCACAGGAGGAAACACCATATATTTT | CAISERTTGGNTIYF
. | TRBJ2-5 | . | TRBV2 | TGTGCCAGCAGTGAGTTAACTAGTCGCTCCGGGGAGACCCAGTACTTC | CASSELTSRSGETQYF
. | TRBJ1-2 | . | TRBV27 | TGTGCCAGCAGTATGGAAGGGGCCTCCTATGGCTACACCTTC | CASSMEGASYGYTF
. | TRBJ1-2 | TRBD1 | TRBV2 | TGTGCCAGCTGTGAAGGGAGGGGGCGGGTTGGCTACACCTTC | CASCEGRGRVGYTF
few | TRBJ2-7 | . | TRBV7-8 | TGTGCCAGCAGCTTAGGACAGAACCTTTACGAGCAGTACTTC | CASSLGQNLYEQYF
. | TRBJ1-2 | TRBD1 | TRBV19 | TGTGCCAGTAGTCCAACAGGGGGCGCATTGTATGGCTACACCTTC | CASSPTGGALYGYTF
. | TRBJ1-6 | TRBD1 | TRBV5-8 | TGTGCCAGCAAACTGACAGGGGGGAATTCACCCCTCCACTTT | CASKLTGGNSPLHF
. | TRBJ2-3 | TRBD2 | TRBV5-1 | TGCGCCAGCAGCTTGGGCGGGGGAACAGATACGCAGTATTTT | CASSLGGGTDTQYF
. | TRBJ2-7 | TRBD1 | TRBV11-3 | TGTGCCAGCAGCCACACGGACAGGGCCCACGAGCAGTACTTC | CASSHTDRAHEQYF
. | TRBJ2-5 | TRBD2 | TRBV14 | TGTGCCAGCAGCCAAGCCGGGACTAGCGTAAAGACCCAGTACTTC | CASSQAGTSVKTQYF
. | TRBJ2-3 | . | TRBV2 | TGTGCCAGCAGTGGGGACGAGGGACTCTTCGGGTATTTT | CASSGDEGLFGYF
. | TRBJ2-1 | . | TRBV15 | TGTGCCACCAGCAACTCGTTCCGGTCCAATGAGCAGTTCTTC | CATSNSFRSNEQFF
. | TRBJ1-6 | . | TRBV7-9 | TGTGCCAGCAGCTTAGCGAGGGGGTACTCACCCCTCCACTTT | CASSLARGYSPLHF
. | TRBJ2-1 | . | TRBV19 | TGTGCCAGTAGTATCCGGGACATCCCCCACAATGAGCAGTTCTTC | CASSIRDIPHNEQFF
. | TRBJ2-1 | . | TRBV7-2 | TGTGCCAGCAGCTTACTTAACTACAATGAGCAGTTCTTC | CASSLLNYNEQFF
. | TRBJ2-5 | TRBD1 | TRBV12-5 | TGTGCTAGTGGGTTACAGGGGGCAGGGGAGACCCAGTACTTC | CASGLQGAGETQYF
. | TRBJ1-2 | . | TRBV19 | TGTGCCAGTAGTATTCGGGTCCAAAGGGGTGGCTACACCTTC | CASSIRVQRGGYTF
. | TRBJ2-1 | TRBD2 | TRBV6-2/TRBV6-3 | TGTGCCAGCAGCGACTGGGAGGGGAGCAATGAGCAGTTCTTC | CASSDWEGSNEQFF